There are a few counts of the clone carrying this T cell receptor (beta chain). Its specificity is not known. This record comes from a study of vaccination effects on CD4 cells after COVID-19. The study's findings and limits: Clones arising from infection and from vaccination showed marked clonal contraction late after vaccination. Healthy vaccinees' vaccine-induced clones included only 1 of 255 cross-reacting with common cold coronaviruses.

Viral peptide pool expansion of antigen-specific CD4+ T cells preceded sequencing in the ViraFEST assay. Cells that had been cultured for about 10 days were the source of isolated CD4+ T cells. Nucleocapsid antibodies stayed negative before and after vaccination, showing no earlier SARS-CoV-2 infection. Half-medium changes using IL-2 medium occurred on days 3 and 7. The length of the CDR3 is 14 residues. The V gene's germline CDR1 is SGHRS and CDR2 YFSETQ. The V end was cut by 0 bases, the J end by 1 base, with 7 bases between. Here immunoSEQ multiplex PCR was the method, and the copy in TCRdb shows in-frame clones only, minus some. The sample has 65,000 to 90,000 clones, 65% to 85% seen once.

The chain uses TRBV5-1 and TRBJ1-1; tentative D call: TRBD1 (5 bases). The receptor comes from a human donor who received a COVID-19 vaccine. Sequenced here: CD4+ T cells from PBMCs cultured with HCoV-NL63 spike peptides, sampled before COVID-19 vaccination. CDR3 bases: TGCGCCAGCAGCTTGGACGGGGCGAACACTGAAGCTTTCTTT. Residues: CASSLDGANTEAFF.